This T cell receptor beta chain stems from a study of T-cell memory formation after mild COVID-19. Study information: The two donors had largely donor-specific TCR clusters. Findings of the study overall: Clones shrinking from day 15 to 85 showed even CD4/CD8 mixes; later expanders tilted CD4+. That cross-reactive memory joined was suggested by some responding clones appearing in pre-infection memory.

There are 14 residues in the CDR3. Germline V gene data show CDR1 as DFQATT and CDR2 as SNEGSKA (reference sequence). Germline trimming cut 5 bases from V and 0 bases from J; bases unmatched to any gene: 6. TCRdb itself ran the 5' RACE reads through MiXCR, one entry per CDR3 protein. The sample has roughly 130,000 distinct CDR3 sequences; around 15% are singletons. For this clonotype: Its antigen is unknown.

The receptor was isolated from a man aged 18 to 30 who had mild COVID-19 (a few samples of this study predate the infection). Cell type and time point are not known. The chain links TRBV20-1 to TRBJ2-7; the match to TRBD1 covers 8 bases. The sequenced material came from PBMCs or a T cell subset sorted from them (not recorded which). Written as DNA, the CDR3 is TGCAGTGCTCGTACTACAGGGGGCTCCTACGAGCAGTACTTC. It yields the protein CSARTTGGSYEQYF.